The T cell receptor beta chain under discussion was sequenced for a study of T-cell reconstitution after alpha-beta-depleted transplantation in children. Unique molecular identifiers tagged the TCRbeta library. TCRdb itself ran the PCR reads through MiXCR, one entry per CDR3 protein. The sample consists of around 400,000 distinct CDR3 sequences, 9.5% to 13% of them appearing once. CDR1 and CDR2 (germline): SEHNR, FQNEAQ (reference sequence). V lost 2 bases and J lost 2, with 6 bases in between. The CDR3 is 13 amino acids. This clonotype came up a few times. This specimen consisted of PBMCs from the stem cell graft donor, obtained from the stem cell graft. The chain carries TRBV7-9 and TRBJ1-2; D unresolved. The receptor was isolated from a human donor who donated a stem cell graft to a child with acute myeloid leukemia. The chain's CDR3 is CASSLMENYGYTF. The CDR3 region has the DNA TGTGCCAGCAGCTTAATGGAGAACTATGGCTACACCTTC.